A single sample is the source of the 4 T cell receptor beta chains below, sequenced in a study of Ad26.COV2.S vaccination and SARS-CoV-2 variants. Assay: immunoSEQ multiplex PCR; the TCRdb copy retains only in-frame clones and omits some. The sample has 350,000 to 450,000 clones, approximately 85% seen once. This sample's treatment: 19 received Ad26.COV2.S at low or high dose, single or two shots; roughly 5 received placebo; per-sample allocation not given. Material that was analyzed had been drawn on day 63 after the first vaccine or placebo injection. Specimen: peripheral blood, collected in a trial of Ad26.COV2.S vaccine versus placebo. Receptors were obtained from a person between 18 and 59 years old who received the Ad26.COV2.S COVID-19 vaccine or a placebo.

The chain uses TRBV29-1 and TRBJ2-1, with 9 nucleotides matching TRBD1. The CDR3 totals 15 residues. Trimming at V came to 6 bases and at J to 1 base, leaving 7 bases not matched to a gene. Germline V gene lookup returns CDR1 SQVTM and CDR2 ANQGSEA. CDR3 sequence: CSVEDRGSSYNEQFF. In nucleotides, the CDR3 is TGCAGCGTGGAGGACAGGGGATCATCCTACAATGAGCAGTTCTTC.

This chain joins TRBV5-4 and TRBJ2-1; the match to TRBD2 covers 14 bases. V shed 0 bases, J shed 9 bases, and the junction held 5 bases outside the gene matches. CDR3 length: 16 amino acids. CDR1 is SGHNT, CDR2 YYREEE, per germline (reference sequence). CDR3 coding DNA: TGTGCCAGCAGCTTGGGACTAGCGGGGGGGTTAAGTGAGCAGTTCTTC. Translating it yields CASSLGLAGGLSEQFF.

The chain carries TRBV27 and TRBJ1-2; D may be TRBD1 (5 bases). The V gene's germline CDR1 is MNHEY and CDR2 SMNVEV (reference sequence). Trimming removed 3 bases at V and 4 bases at J, with 9 bases between. The CDR3 runs to 13 residues. DNA of the CDR3: TGTGCCAGCAGTTTGGACGGGGCCTATGGCTACACCTTC. It codes for CASSLDGAYGYTF.

The V gene is TRBV9, the J gene TRBJ2-3; D is unresolved. The length of the CDR3 is 15 residues. V lost 1 base to trimming and J lost 2 bases, with 11 bases between them. From germline, CDR1 is SGDLS and CDR2 YYNGEE. Here the CDR3 reads CASSVRWGYTDTQYF. The CDR3 nucleotides are TGTGCCAGCAGCGTAAGGTGGGGATACACAGATACGCAGTATTTT. Using reference TRBV9 and TRBJ2-3 for the parts outside the CDR3, the full variable domain is DSGVTQTPKHLITATGQRVTLRCSPRSGDLSVYWYQQSLDQGLQFLIQYYNGEERAKGNILERFSAQQFPDLHSELNLSSLELGDSALYFCASSVRWGYTDTQYFGPGTRLTVL.